These 25 T cell receptor beta chains were all obtained from the same sample, sequenced in a study of blood T cell repertoires in COVID-19. Assay used: immunoSEQ multiplex PCR; TCRdb lists only in-frame clones, some missing. Of about 190,000 clones detected, about 88% appear once; the ten largest clones hold 2.9%. Sequences were obtained from peripheral blood. Receptors originate from a woman in her thirties with active or convalescent COVID-19.

The chain is built from TRBV28 and TRBJ2-7; D uncertain. The CDR3 is made up of 13 amino acids. V gave up 3 bases and J gave up 0 bases, with 6 bases separating them. Per germline, CDR1 MDHEN and CDR2 SYDVKM. The DNA of the CDR3 is TGTGCCAGCAGTTTGTCCGTCTCCTACGAGCAGTACTTC. Translating gives CASSLSVSYEQYF.

V usage is TRBV5-1 and J usage is TRBJ1-4, with unresolved D. Per germline, CDR1 SGHRS and CDR2 YFSETQ. This CDR3 has 16 amino acids. V shed 0 bases and J shed 0 bases, with 9 bases lying between them. CDR3 sequence: CASSLAGRTTNEKLFF. CDR3 DNA: TGCGCCAGCAGCTTGGCTGGCAGAACAACTAATGAAAAACTGTTTTTT.

This chain connects TRBV4-2 to TRBJ1-2; 7 bases match TRBD1. The CDR3 sequence is 14 residues long. V gave up 0 bases and J gave up 8 bases; unmatched junction bases: 6. CDR1 and CDR2 (germline): LGHNA, YNFKEQ. CDR3: CASSQDWGRGGYTF. The CDR3, as DNA: TGTGCCAGCAGCCAAGATTGGGGCAGGGGGGGCTACACCTTC.

The chain recombines TRBV5-1 with TRBJ2-7; D might be TRBD2 (5 bases). The CDR3 contains 14 residues. Germline assignment: CDR1 SGHRS and CDR2 YFSETQ. V shed 0 bases and J shed 2 bases, with 9 bases lying between them. For the CDR3, the DNA is TGCGCCAGCAGCTTGGGTAGCGAGACCTACGAGCAGTACTTC. The encoded protein is CASSLGSETYEQYF.

The V gene is TRBV2, the J gene TRBJ2-1; 11 bases fit TRBD2. The CDR3 runs to 15 residues. V lost 5 bases to trimming and J lost 5 bases; unmatched junction nucleotides: 5. The V gene's germline CDR1 is SNHLY and CDR2 FYNNEI. CDR3: CASSLSGGEHNEQFF. CDR3 in DNA: TGTGCCAGCAGTCTTAGCGGGGGGGAACACAATGAGCAGTTCTTC.

This clone showed up just once. The CDR3 DNA follows: TGTGCCAGCAGCGCATTGACTAGCGGGTTTAGCTCCTACGAGCAGTACTTC. This encodes CASSALTSGFSSYEQYF. The gene calls are TRBV2 and TRBJ2-7; 10 nucleotides match TRBD2. V lost 6 bases to trimming and J lost 0 bases; unmatched junction nucleotides: 11. CDR3 length: 17 residues. Germline CDR1 and CDR2: SNHLY and FYNNEI.

This sequence joins TRBV4-2 and TRBJ2-7, with 12 bases identical to TRBD2. CDR1 is LGHNA, CDR2 YNFKEQ, per germline. The ends lost 1 base at V and 3 bases at J; junction bases unmatched: 10. The CDR3 consists of 18 residues. The CDR3 coding sequence is TGTGCCAGCAGCCAAGGACTAGCGGGAGCAGGAGGGGACTACGAGCAGTACTTC. It codes for CASSQGLAGAGGDYEQYF.

This chain links TRBV18 with TRBJ2-2; no reliable D call. Per germline, CDR1 KGHSH and CDR2 LQKENI. V lost 1 base and J lost 8, with 14 bases in between. This CDR3 is built from 15 residues. Here the CDR3 DNA reads TGTGCCAGCTCACCACTTCCATCACCCAGAGGGGAGCTGTTTTTT. It encodes CASSPLPSPRGELFF.

The chain has TRBV2 and TRBJ1-4; perhaps TRBD1 as D (6 bases). The germline V gene has CDR1 SNHLY and CDR2 FYNNEI. CDR3 length: 14 amino acids. V dropped 4 bases and J dropped 4 bases, with 10 bases sitting between them. This CDR3 is CASSGQGINEKLFF. The CDR3 region has the DNA TGTGCCAGCAGTGGTCAGGGGATTAATGAAAAACTGTTTTTT.

V and J are TRBV5-1 and TRBJ1-1; tentatively, D is TRBD1 (5 bases). Germline V gives CDR1 SGHRS, CDR2 YFSETQ. Trimming pared 4 bases from V and 0 bases from J, leaving 7 bases between. This CDR3 is 13 amino acids long. Written as DNA, the CDR3 is TGCGCCAGCAGCCGGGACTTGAACACTGAAGCTTTCTTT. Its protein is CASSRDLNTEAFF. The full variable domain, rest sourced from reference TRBV5-1 and TRBJ1-1, is KAGVTQTPRYLIKTRGQQVTLSCSPISGHRSVSWYQQTPGQGLQFLFEYFSETQRNKGNFPGRFSGRQFSNSRSEMNVSTLELGDSALYLCASSRDLNTEAFFGQGTRLTVV.

The rearrangement links TRBV6-5 to TRBJ1-5; D ambiguous. Trimming pared 5 bases from V and 4 bases from J, leaving 9 bases between. Germline CDR1 MNHEY, CDR2 SVGAGI. The CDR3 extends over 13 amino acids. The CDR3 sequence: CASSPVVNQPQHF. CDR3 DNA sequence: TGTGCCAGCAGTCCAGTGGTGAATCAGCCCCAGCATTTT.

The J gene is TRBJ1-1, the V gene TRBV27, with no clear D. Germline V lookup: CDR1 MNHEY, CDR2 SMNVEV (reference sequence). Trimming shortened V by 4 bases and J by 4 bases, and 19 bases separated the two germline ends. This CDR3 is 16 amino acids long. The CDR3 spells CASSSAATLDLTEAFF. The CDR3 nucleotides read TGTGCCAGCAGTTCCGCCGCGACACTTGACCTCACTGAAGCTTTCTTT.

The rearrangement links TRBV27 to TRBJ2-1; 7 bases align to TRBD1. The trim removed 6 bases at V and 3 bases at J, leaving 11 bases unmatched. The CDR3 totals 16 residues. In germline, CDR1 is MNHEY, CDR2 SMNVEV (reference sequence). The CDR3 DNA sequence: TGTGCCAGCAGATCTCCTCCGGGACAGTACTACAATGAGCAGTTCTTC. This gives the protein CASRSPPGQYYNEQFF.

This chain joins TRBV14 and TRBJ2-5; D is ambiguous. The CDR3 extends over 16 amino acids. Germline CDR1 and CDR2: SGHDN and FVKESK. V was pared by 1 base and J by 6 bases, with 18 bases between. The CDR3 reads CASSQGGSSRMQTQYF. The CDR3, as DNA: TGTGCCAGCAGCCAAGGCGGTAGTAGTCGGATGCAGACCCAGTACTTC. The full variable domain, in which reference TRBV14 and TRBJ2-5 provide the parts outside the CDR3, is EAGVTQFPSHSVIEKGQTVTLRCDPISGHDNLYWYRRVMGKEIKFLLHFVKESKQDESGMPNNRFLAERTGGTYSTLKVQPAELEDSGVYFCASSQGGSSRMQTQYFGPGTRLLVL.

The chain is built from TRBV14 and TRBJ2-3; no firm D call. The length of the CDR3 is 13 residues. Germline loops: CDR1 SGHDN, CDR2 FVKESK. The ends were cut back, 1 base at V and 2 bases at J, with 4 bases in the middle. This CDR3 reads CASSQVVTDTQYF. CDR3 sequence (DNA): TGTGCCAGCAGCCAAGTCGTCACAGATACGCAGTATTTT.

CDR3 bases: TGCGCCAGCAGCTTACAGGGTGCGGACACTGAAGCTTTCTTT. It encodes CASSLQGADTEAFF. The gene calls are TRBV5-1 and TRBJ1-1; a possible D gene is TRBD1 (6 bases). This CDR3 spans 14 amino acids. V was shortened by 2 bases and J by 3 bases, with 11 bases between the two germline ends. Germline V gene sequence: CDR1 SGHRS, CDR2 YFSETQ.

The rearrangement joins TRBV12-3 or TRBV12-4 to TRBJ1-1; D not certain. The CDR3 is made up of 12 amino acids. V was cut by 3 bases and J by 6 bases, with 8 bases left in between. CDR3 in DNA: TGTGCCAGCAGTTTCGGAGGCGCTGAAGCTTTCTTT. Its protein product is CASSFGGAEAFF.

The chain recombines TRBV27 with TRBJ1-1; possible D gene TRBD1, 5 bases. The V gene lost 8 bases and the J gene lost 0 bases, with 10 bases spanning the gap. Germline CDR1 and CDR2: MNHEY and SMNVEV (reference sequence). There are 13 residues in the CDR3. The CDR3 loop reads CASWGLLNTEAFF. The CDR3 nucleotides are TGTGCCAGCTGGGGACTGTTGAACACTGAAGCTTTCTTT.

This clone was recorded only once. This chain uses TRBV21-1 with TRBJ2-2; the table's D call TRBD2 went unverified against the DNA. TRBV21-1 is a pseudogene segment. The CDR3 contains 16 residues. DNA of the CDR3: TGTGCCAGCAGCAAACCCTCGGGACTGAACACCGGGGAGCTGTTTTTT. Translating it yields CASSKPSGLNTGELFF.

The rearrangement joins TRBV28 to TRBJ2-7, with a tentative D call TRBD1 (6 bases). V shed 3 bases and J shed 4 bases, with 22 bases lying between them. CDR3 length: 17 amino acids. The germline V gene has CDR1 MDHEN and CDR2 SYDVKM. CDR3: CASSLDVAVAGAYEQYF. CDR3 bases: TGTGCCAGCAGTTTGGATGTGGCGGTGGCAGGGGCGTACGAGCAGTACTTC. Full variable domain (rest looked up from reference TRBV28 and TRBJ2-7): DVKVTQSSRYLVKRTGEKVFLECVQDMDHENMFWYRQDPGLGLRLIYFSYDVKMKEKGDIPEGYSVSREKKERFSLILESASTNQTSMYLCASSLDVAVAGAYEQYFGPGTRLTVT.

The V call is TRBV7-2, the J call TRBJ2-1; possible D gene TRBD2, 5 bases. Trimming shortened V by 0 bases and J by 2 bases, and 11 bases separated the two germline ends. This CDR3 region has 16 residues. The germline CDR1 and CDR2 sequences are SGHTA and FQGNSA. CDR3 residues: CASSLAGAWAYNEQFF. The CDR3 region has the DNA TGTGCCAGCAGCTTAGCGGGAGCATGGGCCTACAATGAGCAGTTCTTC.

J is TRBJ1-1 and V is TRBV19; no clear D. Trimming took 5 bases from V and 10 from J, leaving 17 bases between them. The CDR3 covers 13 residues. Germline V gives CDR1 LNHDA, CDR2 SQIVND (reference sequence). CDR3 nucleotides: TGTGCCAGTAGTCCACTAGCGTCCGGTGGAGCTTTCTTT. This gives the protein CASSPLASGGAFF.

The rearrangement links TRBV12-3 or TRBV12-4 to TRBJ1-2; possible D gene TRBD1, 6 bases. The CDR3 is made up of 11 amino acids. Trimming cost V 6 bases and J 8 bases, with 10 bases left between them. The CDR3 bases are TGTGCCAGCAGCCTTAGGGGGGGCTACACCTTC. It yields the protein CASSLRGGYTF.

This chain connects TRBV27 to TRBJ2-3, with D perhaps TRBD1 (6 bases). CDR1 MNHEY and CDR2 SMNVEV come from the germline V gene (reference sequence). The CDR3 runs to 15 residues. Between the trimmed V and J ends, which lost 3 bases and 4 bases, there was a span of 14 bases. CDR3 sequence (DNA): TGTGCCAGCAGTTTTGGGAACAGGGTGTCAGATACGCAGTATTTT. Translation gives CASSFGNRVSDTQYF.

V and J are TRBV7-9 and TRBJ2-7; D not resolved. V lost 4 bases, J lost 3 bases, and 7 bases lay in between. Germline-derived CDR1 and CDR2 are SEHNR and FQNEAQ (reference sequence). The CDR3 has 12 residues. Here the CDR3 reads CASSYNSYEQYF. As DNA, the CDR3 is TGTGCCAGCAGCTATAACAGCTACGAGCAGTACTTC.